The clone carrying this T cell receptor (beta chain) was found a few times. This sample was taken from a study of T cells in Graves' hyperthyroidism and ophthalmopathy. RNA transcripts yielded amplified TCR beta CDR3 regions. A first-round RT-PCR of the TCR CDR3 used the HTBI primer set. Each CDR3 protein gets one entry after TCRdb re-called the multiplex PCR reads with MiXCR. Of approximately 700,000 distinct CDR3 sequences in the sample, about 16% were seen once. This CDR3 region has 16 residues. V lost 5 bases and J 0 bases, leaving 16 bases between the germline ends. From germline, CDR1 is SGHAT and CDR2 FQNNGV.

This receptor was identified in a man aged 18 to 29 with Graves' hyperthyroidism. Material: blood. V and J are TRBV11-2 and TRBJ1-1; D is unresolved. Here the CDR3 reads CASSPIEAGMNTEAFF. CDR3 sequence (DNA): TGTGCCAGCAGCCCTATAGAGGCCGGCATGAACACTGAAGCTTTCTTT. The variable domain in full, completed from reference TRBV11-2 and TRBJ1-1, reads EAGVAQSPRYKIIEKRQSVAFWCNPISGHATLYWYQQILGQGPKLLIQFQNNGVVDDSQLPKDRFSAERLKGVDSTLKIQPAKLEDSAVYLCASSPIEAGMNTEAFFGQGTRLTVV.